Listed below are T cell receptor beta chains from one sample, sequenced in a study of blood T cell repertoires in COVID-19. Sequencing was performed with immunoSEQ multiplex PCR; in TCRdb, only in-frame clones are kept and a portion is missing. The table has 350,000 to 400,000 clones, about 90% seen once. The sample was peripheral blood. All receptors derive from a woman in her twenties or thirties with COVID-19, enrolled during active disease. Both conserved end residues are part of each CDR3. Each record gives: J gene, V gene, clone size, D gene, CDR3 protein, CDR3 DNA. The D gene is left open where the match is weak. A row's size may be missing; if present it is once, few, many or a size class.

>TRBJ2-7|TRBV3-1/TRBV3-2|.|.
CASSRALHEQYF
TGTGCCAGCAGCAGAGCCCTCCACGAGCAGTACTTC
>TRBJ2-2|TRBV5-4|.|TRBD2
CASTQFGGSNTGELFF
TGTGCCAGCACCCAATTCGGGGGGTCGAACACCGGGGAGCTGTTTTTT
>TRBJ2-1|TRBV20-1|.|.
CSASRGGNEQFF
TGCAGTGCTAGTAGGGGGGGGAATGAGCAGTTCTTC
>TRBJ1-5|TRBV27|.|.
CASSVRGNQPQHF
TGTGCCAGCAGTGTCAGGGGCAATCAGCCCCAGCATTTT
>TRBJ2-1|TRBV27|.|TRBD2
CASSAGTSAYNEQFF
TGTGCCAGCAGCGCCGGGACTAGCGCTTACAATGAGCAGTTCTTC
>TRBJ1-1|TRBV7-9|.|TRBD1
CASSLSQGAATEAFF
TGTGCCAGCAGCTTATCTCAGGGGGCCGCCACTGAAGCTTTCTTT
>TRBJ1-4|TRBV3-1/TRBV3-2|.|.
CASSQRDSASATNEKLFF
TGTGCCAGCAGCCAGCGAGACAGCGCCTCCGCAACTAATGAAAAACTGTTTTTT
>TRBJ2-2|TRBV6-2/TRBV6-3|.|TRBD1
CASSYGDRYLTGELFF
TGTGCCAGCAGTTACGGGGACAGATATCTCACCGGGGAGCTGTTTTTT
>TRBJ2-5|TRBV10-3|few|.
CAISDRQETQYF
TGTGCCATCAGTGACAGACAAGAGACCCAGTACTTC
>TRBJ2-2|TRBV27|.|.
CASSSKGANTGELFF
TGTGCCAGCAGTTCTAAAGGGGCGAACACCGGGGAGCTGTTTTTT
>TRBJ1-1|TRBV6-5|.|.
CASRDGDILNTEAFF
TGTGCCAGCAGAGACGGGGACATCTTGAACACTGAAGCTTTCTTT
>TRBJ2-1|TRBV5-1|.|TRBD2
CASSLVLLAGGVKFF
TGCGCCAGCAGCTTGGTCCTACTAGCGGGAGGGGTAAAGTTCTTC
>TRBJ1-1|TRBV4-3|.|.
CASSPGLVKNTEAFF
TGCGCCAGCAGCCCTGGACTCGTGAAAAACACTGAAGCTTTCTTT
>TRBJ1-2|TRBV28|.|TRBD1
CASSDRGVYGYTF
TGTGCCAGCAGTGACAGGGGGGTTTATGGCTACACCTTC
>TRBJ2-1|TRBV2|.|TRBD1
CASREGTGWDNEQFF
TGTGCCAGCAGAGAGGGGACAGGGTGGGACAATGAGCAGTTCTTC
>TRBJ1-6|TRBV10-1|.|.
CASSPRASDSPLHF
TGCGCCAGCAGCCCCAGGGCCTCGGATTCACCCCTCCACTTT
>TRBJ2-5|TRBV5-1|.|TRBD1
CASSTVRDRGRETQYF
TGCGCCAGCAGCACCGTTCGGGACAGGGGGCGGGAGACCCAGTACTTC
>TRBJ1-5|TRBV28|.|TRBD1
CASSRDRGVQPQHF
TGTGCCAGCAGCCGCGACAGGGGGGTCCAGCCCCAGCATTTT
>TRBJ2-1|TRBV19|.|TRBD2
CASSTSGSMDEQFF
TGTGCCAGTTCGACTAGCGGGAGTATGGATGAGCAGTTCTTC
>TRBJ2-2|TRBV11-2|.|TRBD2
CASSPRAGNTGELFF
TGTGCCAGCAGCCCGCGAGCGGGAAACACCGGGGAGCTGTTTTTT
>TRBJ2-3|TRBV7-2|.|TRBD1
CASSKTGISTDTQYF
TGTGCCAGCAGTAAGACAGGGATTAGCACAGATACGCAGTATTTT
>TRBJ1-1|TRBV4-1|.|.
CASSRGTENTEAFF
TGCGCCAGCAGCCGCGGGACCGAGAACACTGAAGCTTTCTTT
>TRBJ1-2|TRBV18|.|TRBD1
CASSPMQGEVSFNYGYTF
TGTGCCAGCTCACCAATGCAGGGGGAAGTATCATTTAACTATGGCTACACCTTC
>TRBJ1-1|TRBV5-4|.|.
CASSLTRGGEAFF
TGTGCCAGCAGCCTGACCCGAGGGGGTGAAGCTTTCTTT
>TRBJ1-3|TRBV27|few|.
CASRSAGNTIYF
TGTGCCAGCAGGTCCGCTGGAAACACCATATATTTT
>TRBJ2-5|TRBV5-6|once|TRBD2
CASILEREGRETQYF
TGTGCCAGCATCTTAGAGCGGGAGGGCCGGGAGACCCAGTACTTC
>TRBJ1-1|TRBV28|.|TRBD1
CASSLTGDWIAEAFF
TGTGCCAGCAGTTTAACAGGGGATTGGATCGCTGAAGCTTTCTTT
>TRBJ2-3|TRBV11-2|.|TRBD1
CASSLGRQARGIDTQYF
TGTGCCAGCAGCTTGGGTCGACAGGCCAGGGGGATAGATACGCAGTATTTT
>TRBJ1-2|TRBV6-5|.|.
CASRAEGHYGYTF
TGTGCCAGCAGGGCAGAGGGCCACTATGGCTACACCTTC
>TRBJ1-5|TRBV7-2|.|TRBD1
CASSLGPGGPSNQPQHF
TGTGCCAGCAGCTTAGGCCCAGGGGGGCCTAGCAATCAGCCCCAGCATTTT
>TRBJ2-5|TRBV12-3/TRBV12-4|.|.
CASVGGGTQYF
TGTGCCAGCGTTGGGGGAGGGACCCAGTACTTC
>TRBJ2-1|TRBV5-6|.|TRBD1
CASSFEMLGTGPLNEQFF
TGTGCCAGCAGCTTTGAAATGTTAGGGACAGGTCCTCTCAATGAGCAGTTCTTC
>TRBJ1-1|TRBV5-4|.|.
CASSLAGRTNTEAFF
TGTGCCAGCAGCTTAGCGGGACGGACTAACACTGAAGCTTTCTTT
>TRBJ2-4|TRBV14|.|.
CASSQGRGNIQYF
TGTGCCAGCAGCCAGGGGCGGGGAAACATTCAGTACTTC
>TRBJ1-6|TRBV19|.|.
CASSIGTGSSYNSPLHF
TGTGCCAGTAGTATAGGAACAGGGAGCTCCTATAATTCACCCCTCCACTTT
>TRBJ1-5|TRBV28|.|.
CASSLRQPQHF
TGTGCCAGCAGTTTGCGGCAGCCCCAGCATTTT
>TRBJ1-2|TRBV2|few|TRBD1
CASSWDSPYGYTF
TGTGCCAGCAGCTGGGACAGTCCGTATGGCTACACCTTC
>TRBJ2-3|TRBV6-5|.|TRBD2
CASSYWRGGLDTQYF
TGTGCCAGCAGTTACTGGCGGGGGGGCTTAGATACGCAGTATTTT
>TRBJ2-2|TRBV7-9|.|.
CASSLALAGGNTGELFF
TGTGCCAGCAGCTTAGCGCTGGCAGGAGGGAACACCGGGGAGCTGTTTTTT
>TRBJ2-7|TRBV10-2|once|TRBD1
CAAGTGPYEQYF
TGCGCCGCCGGGACAGGGCCCTACGAGCAGTACTTC
>TRBJ2-1|TRBV7-7|once|TRBD2
CASSRGDPYNEQFF
TGTGCTAGCAGCCGGGGGGACCCCTACAATGAGCAGTTCTTC
>TRBJ2-7|TRBV6-2/TRBV6-3|.|.
CASSSGVPPYEQYF
TGTGCCAGCAGTTCAGGTGTACCCCCCTACGAGCAGTACTTC
>TRBJ2-2|TRBV28|.|TRBD1
CASSPPRGTVNTGELFF
TGTGCCAGCAGTCCCCCCCGAGGGACAGTTAATACCGGGGAGCTGTTTTTT
>TRBJ2-1|TRBV7-9|.|TRBD2
CASSSLAGGPVDEQFF
TGTGCCAGCAGCTCACTAGCGGGGGGCCCTGTGGATGAGCAGTTCTTC
>TRBJ1-2|TRBV5-8|.|TRBD1
CASSYTPTGRTGYTF
TGTGCCAGCAGCTACACCCCGACAGGGCGGACTGGCTACACCTTC
>TRBJ2-4|TRBV5-4|.|TRBD2
CASSLVVGGGATLGKNIQYF
TGTGCCAGCAGCTTGGTAGTTGGCGGGGGGGCAACCTTAGGCAAAAACATTCAGTACTTC
>TRBJ2-4|TRBV7-6|once|.
CASSRLDSRLAKNIQYF
TGTGCCAGCAGCAGACTGGACAGTCGCCTAGCCAAAAACATTCAGTACTTC
>TRBJ2-1|TRBV21-1|.|.
CASSKIKHGTEGPYNEQFF
TGTGCCAGCAGCAAAATAAAGCATGGGACAGAAGGCCCCTACAATGAGCAGTTCTTC
>TRBJ2-5|TRBV29-1|.|TRBD2
CSGERGQESQYF
TGCAGCGGAGAGCGGGGCCAAGAGTCCCAGTACTTC
>TRBJ2-3|TRBV6-5|.|.
CASTQGGEGTDTQYF
TGTGCCAGCACCCAAGGGGGGGAGGGCACAGATACGCAGTATTTT
>TRBJ2-3|TRBV24-1|.|TRBD2
CATSLGSGVSDTQYF
TGTGCCACCAGTTTGGGTAGCGGGGTATCGGATACGCAGTATTTT
>TRBJ2-5|TRBV27|.|.
CASRYRGIENPRRETQYF
TGTGCCAGCAGATACCGGGGGATCGAAAATCCCCGGCGGGAGACCCAGTACTTC